This entry describes one TCR beta chain. The data stem from a study of blood T cell repertoires in COVID-19. As for the study in general: COVID-19 samples from acute and convalescent phases originated in the United States, Italy and Spain. T cells, B-cell-depleted T cells, or PBMCs supplied cDNA or gDNA.

TCRdb keeps only in-frame clones here, not all; method: immunoSEQ multiplex PCR. Among about 140,000 clones listed, 60% to 80% were seen once. The CDR3 totals 15 residues. CDR1 and CDR2 (germline): SGHTA, FQGTGA. V shed 5 bases, J shed 3 bases, and the junction held 4 bases outside the gene matches. Material: peripheral blood. The rearrangement uses TRBV7-3 and TRBJ2-1; 10 nucleotides match TRBD1. The TCR sequence derives from a woman aged 45-65 years with active or convalescent COVID-19. CDR3 nucleotides: TGTGCCAGCAGCCCGGACAGGGGGGACTACAATGAGCAGTTCTTC. Protein: CASSPDRGDYNEQFF.